Shown below are 10 T cell receptor beta chains from a single sample sequenced in a study of T-cell reconstitution after alpha-beta-depleted transplantation in children. This sample's TCRbeta library carried unique molecular identifier barcodes. TCRdb passed the PCR reads through MiXCR, listing each CDR3 protein once. The sample includes about 580,000 distinct CDR3 sequences, around 23% of them seen just once. This specimen was PBMCs, mostly from graft donor cells, taken 360 days after TCRalphabeta/CD19-depleted stem cell transplant. The receptors stem from a boy under three years old who had a stem cell transplant for acute myeloid leukemia, so the T cells may come from the graft donor.

The J gene is TRBJ2-5, the V gene TRBV12-3 or TRBV12-4, with D possibly matching TRBD2 (6 bases). The CDR3 is made up of 16 amino acids. V lost 1 base and J 0 bases, leaving 12 bases between the germline ends. CDR3 DNA: TGTGCCAGCAGTTTAGGGGACTCGACTTACCAAGAGACCCAGTACTTC. Its translation is CASSLGDSTYQETQYF.

This clonotype was detected ten times or more. The chain is built from TRBV20-1 and TRBJ1-1; D not certain. The V gene's germline CDR1 is DFQATT and CDR2 SNEGSKA (reference sequence). The V gene lost 2 bases and the J gene lost 8 bases, with 12 bases spanning the gap. This CDR3 has 12 amino acids. In DNA form, the CDR3 reads TGCAGTGCTAGACGGACGGCGAAAGAAGCTTTCTTT. Protein product: CSARRTAKEAFF.

The rearrangement joins TRBV24-1 to TRBJ2-1; tentatively, D is TRBD1 (5 bases). CDR3 size: 13 residues. With 1 base removed from V and 10 bases from J, the gap between germline ends came to 10 bases. CDR1 KGHDR and CDR2 SFDVKD come from the germline V gene. The CDR3 here is CATSDFQGWEQFF. CDR3 in DNA: TGTGCCACCAGTGATTTTCAGGGATGGGAGCAGTTCTTC.

The V and J genes are TRBV7-8 and TRBJ2-7; D call uncertain. Per germline, CDR1 SGHVS and CDR2 FQNEAQ. V gave up 2 bases and J gave up 1 base, with 6 bases separating them. This CDR3 region has 13 residues. CDR3 sequence (DNA): TGTGCCAGCAGCTTAAGGGATTCCTACGAGCAGTACGTC. It translates to CASSLRDSYEQYV.

V and J are TRBV11-2 and TRBJ2-1, with 7 nucleotides matching TRBD2. The CDR3 sequence is 16 residues long. In germline, CDR1 is SGHAT, CDR2 FQNNGV. The junction had 8 bases not matched to a gene; V was cut back by 1 base and J by 5 bases. The CDR3 DNA follows: TGTGCCAGCAGCTTAGTAGGGGCGGGGGACCACAATGAGCAGTTCTTC. This codes for CASSLVGAGDHNEQFF.

This clonotype was detected a few times. The rearrangement joins TRBV29-1 to TRBJ1-1, with 8 nucleotides matching TRBD1. The CDR3 has 12 residues. CDR1 SQVTM and CDR2 ANQGSEA come from the germline V gene. The V segment lost 2 bases and the J segment 4 bases; nucleotides outside the gene matches: 0. The CDR3 here is CSVETGGTEAFF. DNA for the CDR3: TGCAGCGTTGAAACAGGGGGCACTGAAGCTTTCTTT.

The chain joins TRBV24-1 to TRBJ2-2, with D unresolved. V was cut by 2 bases and J by 8 bases, with 5 bases left in between. CDR1 and CDR2 (germline): KGHDR, SFDVKD. The CDR3 is made up of 12 amino acids. The chain's CDR3 is CATSDYLGELFF. The CDR3 DNA reads as TGTGCCACCAGTGATTATTTGGGGGAGCTGTTTTTT.

J is TRBJ2-2 and V is TRBV20-1, with unresolved D. V gave up 6 bases and J gave up 6 bases, with 14 bases separating them. The CDR3 covers 13 residues. Germline V gene data show CDR1 as DFQATT and CDR2 as SNEGSKA (reference sequence). The CDR3 protein is CSAPDIGAGELFF. CDR3 nucleotides: TGCAGTGCCCCCGATATTGGAGCCGGGGAGCTGTTTTTT.

Only a few counts were recorded for this clonotype. The chain links TRBV11-2 to TRBJ2-2; 8 nucleotides line up with TRBD1. This CDR3 spans 15 amino acids. Germline V CDR1 and CDR2: SGHAT, FQNNGV. The V gene end was trimmed by 5 bases and the J gene end by 6 bases; junction bases not matched to a gene: 8. The CDR3 spells CASSPSRGLAGELFF. The CDR3 DNA follows: TGTGCCAGCAGCCCCAGCAGGGGGCTGGCCGGGGAGCTGTTTTTT.

There are many counts of this clonotype. This sequence joins TRBV12-3 or TRBV12-4 and TRBJ2-1, with 7 bases fitting TRBD2. Losses at the gene ends were 4 bases for V and 6 bases for J; bases not matched to a gene: 3. The CDR3 extends over 13 amino acids. In DNA, the CDR3 is TGTGCCAGCAGTTCCGGGGGGACCAATGAGCAGTTCTTC. Amino acid sequence: CASSSGGTNEQFF.